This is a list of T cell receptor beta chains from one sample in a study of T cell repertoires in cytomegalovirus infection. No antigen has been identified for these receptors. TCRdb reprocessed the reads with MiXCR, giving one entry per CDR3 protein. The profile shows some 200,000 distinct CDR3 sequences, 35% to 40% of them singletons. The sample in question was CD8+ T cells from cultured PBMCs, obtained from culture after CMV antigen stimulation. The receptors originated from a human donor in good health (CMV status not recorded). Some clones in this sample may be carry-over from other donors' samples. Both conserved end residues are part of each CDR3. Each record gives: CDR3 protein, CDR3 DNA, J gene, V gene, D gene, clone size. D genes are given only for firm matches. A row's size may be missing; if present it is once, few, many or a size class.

CASGPTGENTEAFF	TGTGCCAGCGGCCCTACAGGAGAGAACACTGAAGCTTTCTTT	TRBJ1-1	TRBV6-5	NA	NA
CASSLQKGNHEQYF	TGTGCCAGCAGTCTTCAGAAGGGGAACCACGAGCAGTACTTC	TRBJ2-7	TRBV27	NA	NA
CASSEKNTGGRGETQYF	TGTGCCAGCAGTGAAAAGAATACAGGGGGCCGGGGAGAGACCCAGTACTTC	TRBJ2-5	TRBV25-1	TRBD1	NA
CSARQGAGNTEAFF	TGCAGTGCCCGTCAAGGAGCAGGGAACACTGAAGCTTTCTTT	TRBJ1-1	TRBV20-1	NA	NA
CASSASATYEQYF	TGTGCCAGTAGCGCTAGCGCAACCTACGAGCAGTACTTC	TRBJ2-7	TRBV19	NA	once
CASSTPDRSYEQYF	TGTGCCAGCAGTACCCCAGACCGCTCCTACGAGCAGTACTTC	TRBJ2-7	TRBV28	NA	NA
CASSPTWTSGRARDTQYF	TGTGCCAGCAGCCCGACCTGGACTAGCGGGAGGGCCCGAGATACGCAGTATTTT	TRBJ2-3	TRBV11-2	TRBD2	NA
CASSEADRGTDTQYF	TGCGCCAGCAGTGAAGCGGACAGGGGTACAGATACGCAGTATTTT	TRBJ2-3	TRBV10-1	TRBD1	few
CASSPGGIHQPQHF	TGCGCCAGCAGCCCGGGGGGAATCCATCAGCCCCAGCATTTT	TRBJ1-5	TRBV4-1	NA	NA
CASSPDNVEQFF	TGTGCCAGCAGCCCGGACAATGTTGAGCAGTTCTTC	TRBJ2-1	TRBV7-9	NA	NA
CASNPVADNEQFF	TGTGCCAGCAACCCGGTAGCGGACAATGAGCAGTTCTTC	TRBJ2-1	TRBV7-2	NA	NA